This passage covers 21 T cell receptor beta chains from one sample sequenced in a study of blood T cell repertoires in COVID-19. TCRdb's copy holds only in-frame clones and misses some; the assay was immunoSEQ multiplex PCR. The sample includes under 65,000 clones, 85% to 90% seen only once; the top ten take about 1.5%. Sequenced sample: peripheral blood. The receptor source for this set is a man between 60 and 70 years old with acute or convalescent COVID-19.

The gene calls are TRBV29-1 and TRBJ1-4; D is undetermined. The length of the CDR3 is 13 residues. Germline V gene lookup returns CDR1 SQVTM and CDR2 ANQGSEA. V was pared by 7 bases and J by 7 bases, with 16 bases between. CDR3 coding DNA: TGCAGCGCAACAGTCCCAGCACGTGAAAAACTGTTTTTT. Translation: CSATVPAREKLFF.

This chain uses TRBV5-5 with TRBJ2-1, with 16 bases matching TRBD2. The germline CDR1 and CDR2 sequences are SGHKS and YYEKEE (reference sequence). The CDR3 contains 18 residues. V lost 4 bases and J lost 0; bases outside the gene matches: 4. The CDR3 sequence: CASSPGLAGGSSYNEQFF. CDR3 DNA: TGTGCCAGCAGCCCGGGACTAGCGGGGGGGAGCTCCTACAATGAGCAGTTCTTC.

The chain employs TRBV30 and TRBJ1-2; D is possibly TRBD1 (5 bases). Germline CDR1 reads GTSNPN; CDR2 reads SVGIG (reference sequence). The V gene lost 0 bases and the J gene lost 2 bases, with 10 bases spanning the gap. There are 14 residues in the CDR3. The CDR3 loop reads CAWSVRGGNYGYTF. The DNA for the CDR3 is TGTGCCTGGAGTGTACGGGGGGGAAACTATGGCTACACCTTC.

This clone was seen only once. The DNA of the CDR3 is TGTGCCAGCAGCCCCCGCGACGGGACAGGCTTTTCTGGGGGGACCCAGTACTTC. As protein: CASSPRDGTGFSGGTQYF. The chain employs TRBV9 and TRBJ2-5; 8 bases agree with TRBD1. This CDR3 has 18 residues. Germline V gene sequence: CDR1 SGDLS, CDR2 YYNGEE. Trimming at V came to 4 bases and at J to 7 bases, leaving 21 bases not matched to a gene.

This clone showed up just once. The chain is built from TRBV29-1 and TRBJ2-1; 8 bases line up with TRBD2. The CDR3 spans 12 residues. The V gene's germline CDR1 is SQVTM and CDR2 ANQGSEA. The V gene end was trimmed by 4 bases and the J gene end by 9 bases; junction bases not matched to a gene: 5. This CDR3 reads CSVGREGGEQFF. As DNA, the CDR3 is TGCAGCGTTGGACGGGAGGGGGGTGAGCAGTTCTTC.

The V call is TRBV30, the J call TRBJ2-3; tentatively, D is TRBD2 (6 bases). The ends were cut back, 4 bases at V and 6 bases at J, with 14 bases in the middle. CDR3 length equals 13 residues. Germline CDR1 and CDR2: GTSNPN and SVGIG (reference sequence). In DNA form, the CDR3 reads TGTGCCTGGACCCGAGGAGGGCGGGATACGCAGTATTTT. Its translation is CAWTRGGRDTQYF.

The V call is TRBV19, the J call TRBJ1-4; D perhaps matches TRBD1 (5 bases). The CDR3 covers 13 residues. V was trimmed by 4 bases and J by 8 bases, leaving 11 bases between them. CDR1 and CDR2 (germline): LNHDA, SQIVND (reference sequence). Written as DNA, the CDR3 is TGTGCCAGTAGTAGGGCAGGGAACGAAAAACTGTTTTTT. Translated, it gives CASSRAGNEKLFF.

This clone appeared a single time. This rearrangement joins TRBV28 to TRBJ2-7, with TRBD1 identical over 8 bases. CDR3 size: 15 residues. J was trimmed by 1 base and V by 4 bases; bases with no gene match: 6. Per germline, CDR1 MDHEN and CDR2 SYDVKM. This chain's CDR3 is CASSYSGQGSYEQYF. In nucleotides, the CDR3 is TGTGCCAGCAGTTACTCAGGACAGGGTTCCTACGAGCAGTACTTC.

With regard to this clone: The junction departs from germline at one end; a sequencing error may be responsible. The rearrangement uses TRBV7-7 and TRBJ2-2, with TRBD2 identical over 7 bases. CDR1 is SSHAT, CDR2 FNYEAQ, per germline (reference sequence). The CDR3 is made up of 15 amino acids. CDR3 nucleotides: TGTGCTAGCAGCTTCGGACTAGGTGGTACCGGGGAGCTGTTTTTT. Translated: CASSFGLGGTGELFF. The variable domain in full, with the rest retrieved from reference TRBV7-7 and TRBJ2-2, is GAGVSQSPRYKVTKRGQDVTLRCDPISSHATLYWYQQALGQGPEFLTYFNYEAQPDKSGLPSDRFSAERPEGSISTLTIQRTEQRDSAMYRCASSFGLGGTGELFFGEGSRLTVL.

Points on this clone: Other nucleotide sequences in the sample specify the same CDR3. This chain uses TRBV5-5 with TRBJ2-1; the match to TRBD2 covers 13 bases. This CDR3 has 17 amino acids. With V trimmed by 4 bases and J by 0 bases, 4 bases remained unmatched. CDR1 and CDR2 from the germline V gene are SGHKS and YYEKEE (reference sequence). The CDR3 DNA follows: TGTGCCAGCAGCCCCCGACTAGCGGGAGGCTCCTACAATGAGCAGTTCTTC. Protein sequence: CASSPRLAGGSYNEQFF.

The V call is TRBV19, the J call TRBJ2-6, with D possibly matching TRBD2 (5 bases). The V gene lost 7 bases and the J gene lost 4 bases, with 20 bases spanning the gap. CDR3 length: 17 residues. Germline V gene data show CDR1 as LNHDA and CDR2 as SQIVND (reference sequence). The CDR3 spells CASTTGSSSAGANVLTF. The CDR3 DNA reads TGTGCCAGTACCACCGGATCTAGCAGCGCCGGGGCCAACGTCCTGACTTTC.

The rearrangement links TRBV4-2 to TRBJ2-7; tentatively, D is TRBD2 (6 bases). The CDR3 loop spans 12 amino acids. V was cut by 3 bases and J by 4 bases, with 7 bases left in between. Germline CDR1 is LGHNA and CDR2 is YNFKEQ. CDR3 DNA: TGTGCCAGCAGCCACGGGGGATACGAGCAGTACTTC. This translates into CASSHGGYEQYF.

This clone has a single count. J is TRBJ1-2 and V is TRBV27; D might be TRBD1 (5 bases). The germline V gene encodes CDR1 MNHEY and CDR2 SMNVEV (reference sequence). V dropped 6 bases and J dropped 8 bases, with 13 bases sitting between them. CDR3 length equals 12 residues. This chain's CDR3 is CASSWTRMGYTF. CDR3 in DNA: TGTGCCAGCAGCTGGACACGGATGGGCTACACCTTC.

The gene calls are TRBV20-1 and TRBJ2-1; 13 nucleotides match TRBD2. This CDR3 is 18 amino acids long. From germline, CDR1 is DFQATT and CDR2 SNEGSKA (reference sequence). The J segment lost 1 base and the V segment lost 3 bases, leaving 9 bases of the junction unmatched. CDR3 in amino acids: CSASGLAGDKFSYNEQFF. The DNA of the CDR3 is TGCAGTGCTAGTGGACTAGCGGGAGACAAGTTTTCCTACAATGAGCAGTTCTTC.

The chain recombines TRBV6-1 with TRBJ2-7, with TRBD2 matching over 9 bases. The CDR3 runs 16 residues. Per the germline V gene, CDR1 is MNHNS and CDR2 is SASEGT. The J segment lost 6 bases and the V segment lost 0 bases, leaving 9 bases of the junction unmatched. The CDR3 spells CASSEAMGGRASEQYF. The CDR3 DNA is TGTGCCAGCAGTGAAGCTATGGGCGGGAGGGCCTCCGAGCAGTACTTC.

This chain connects TRBV4-3 to TRBJ1-4; D is ambiguous. The V gene's germline CDR1 is LGHNA and CDR2 YSLEER. The V gene lost 0 bases and the J gene lost 5 bases, with 7 bases spanning the gap. CDR3 size: 14 residues. The DNA of the CDR3 is TGCGCCAGCAGCCAAGATTCCAGAAATGAAAAACTGTTTTTT. It encodes CASSQDSRNEKLFF.

There are a few counts of this clone. The V gene is TRBV4-3, the J gene TRBJ1-3; D is ambiguous. Germline CDR1 reads LGHNA; CDR2 reads YSLEER. The CDR3 extends over 15 amino acids. Trimming shortened V by 0 bases and J by 4 bases, and 10 bases separated the two germline ends. The CDR3 DNA follows: TGCGCCAGCAGCCAAGATCGAGGTCCGGGAAACACCATATATTTT. Protein: CASSQDRGPGNTIYF.

The chain uses TRBV28 and TRBJ1-1, with no clear D. The germline V and J ends were trimmed by 6 bases and 1 base, with 12 bases remaining between them. The CDR3 is 14 residues long. Germline V gives CDR1 MDHEN, CDR2 SYDVKM. The CDR3: CASSDTSKNTEAFF. The CDR3 bases are TGTGCCAGCAGCGACACAAGTAAGAACACTGAAGCTTTCTTT. Combining the CDR3 with reference TRBV28 and TRBJ1-1 gives the whole variable domain DVKVTQSSRYLVKRTGEKVFLECVQDMDHENMFWYRQDPGLGLRLIYFSYDVKMKEKGDIPEGYSVSREKKERFSLILESASTNQTSMYLCASSDTSKNTEAFFGQGTRLTVV.

The rearrangement uses TRBV7-3 and TRBJ2-1; TRBD2 aligns across 16 bases. Looked up from germline, CDR1 is SGHTA and CDR2 is FQGTGA. The CDR3 is 19 residues long. V was pared by 5 bases and J by 7 bases, with 14 bases of the junction left unmatched. As DNA, the CDR3 is TGTGCCAGCAGCGTAAGCCCGGGACTAGCGGGAGGGCCGTTGAATGAGCAGTTCTTC. This codes for CASSVSPGLAGGPLNEQFF.

This chain links TRBV21-1 with TRBJ2-2; TRBD1 was called by the table and not checked on the DNA. TRBV21-1 is classified as a pseudogene. This CDR3 has 16 residues. CDR3 in amino acids: CASSPLGQENTGELFF. The CDR3, as DNA: TGTGCCAGCAGCCCCCTGGGGCAGGAGAACACCGGGGAGCTGTTTTTT.

The V gene is TRBV27, the J gene TRBJ1-5, with 8 bases fitting TRBD1. The CDR3 sequence is 16 residues long. CDR1 and CDR2 (germline): MNHEY, SMNVEV (reference sequence). After removal of 1 base from V and 5 bases from J, the junction contained 7 bases not matched to a gene. DNA of the CDR3: TGTGCCAGCAGTTTATTAGGACAGGGCGGAGATCAGCCCCAGCATTTT. It encodes CASSLLGQGGDQPQHF.